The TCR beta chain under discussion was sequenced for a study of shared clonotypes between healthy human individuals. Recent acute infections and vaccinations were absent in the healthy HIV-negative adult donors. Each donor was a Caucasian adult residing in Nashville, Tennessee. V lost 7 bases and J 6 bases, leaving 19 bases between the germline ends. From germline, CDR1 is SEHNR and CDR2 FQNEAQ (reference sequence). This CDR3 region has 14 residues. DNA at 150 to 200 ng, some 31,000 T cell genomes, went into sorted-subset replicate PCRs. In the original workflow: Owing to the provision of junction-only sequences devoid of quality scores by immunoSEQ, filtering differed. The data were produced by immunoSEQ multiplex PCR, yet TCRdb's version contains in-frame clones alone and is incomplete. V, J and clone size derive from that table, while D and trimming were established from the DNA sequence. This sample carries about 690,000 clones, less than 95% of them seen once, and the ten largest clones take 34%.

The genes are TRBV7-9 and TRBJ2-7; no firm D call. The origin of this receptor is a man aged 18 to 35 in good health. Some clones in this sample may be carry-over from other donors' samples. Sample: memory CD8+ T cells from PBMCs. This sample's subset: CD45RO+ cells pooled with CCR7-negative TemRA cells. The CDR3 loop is CASTHPTLSSEQYF. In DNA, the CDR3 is TGTGCCAGCACCCACCCGACCTTATCCAGCGAGCAGTACTTC. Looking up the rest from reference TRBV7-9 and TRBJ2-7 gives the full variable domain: DTGVSQNPRHKITKRGQNVTFRCDPISEHNRLYWYRQTLGQGPEFLTYFQNEAQLEKSRLLSDRFSAERPKGSFSTLEIQRTEQGDSAMYLCASTHPTLSSEQYFGPGTRLTVT.